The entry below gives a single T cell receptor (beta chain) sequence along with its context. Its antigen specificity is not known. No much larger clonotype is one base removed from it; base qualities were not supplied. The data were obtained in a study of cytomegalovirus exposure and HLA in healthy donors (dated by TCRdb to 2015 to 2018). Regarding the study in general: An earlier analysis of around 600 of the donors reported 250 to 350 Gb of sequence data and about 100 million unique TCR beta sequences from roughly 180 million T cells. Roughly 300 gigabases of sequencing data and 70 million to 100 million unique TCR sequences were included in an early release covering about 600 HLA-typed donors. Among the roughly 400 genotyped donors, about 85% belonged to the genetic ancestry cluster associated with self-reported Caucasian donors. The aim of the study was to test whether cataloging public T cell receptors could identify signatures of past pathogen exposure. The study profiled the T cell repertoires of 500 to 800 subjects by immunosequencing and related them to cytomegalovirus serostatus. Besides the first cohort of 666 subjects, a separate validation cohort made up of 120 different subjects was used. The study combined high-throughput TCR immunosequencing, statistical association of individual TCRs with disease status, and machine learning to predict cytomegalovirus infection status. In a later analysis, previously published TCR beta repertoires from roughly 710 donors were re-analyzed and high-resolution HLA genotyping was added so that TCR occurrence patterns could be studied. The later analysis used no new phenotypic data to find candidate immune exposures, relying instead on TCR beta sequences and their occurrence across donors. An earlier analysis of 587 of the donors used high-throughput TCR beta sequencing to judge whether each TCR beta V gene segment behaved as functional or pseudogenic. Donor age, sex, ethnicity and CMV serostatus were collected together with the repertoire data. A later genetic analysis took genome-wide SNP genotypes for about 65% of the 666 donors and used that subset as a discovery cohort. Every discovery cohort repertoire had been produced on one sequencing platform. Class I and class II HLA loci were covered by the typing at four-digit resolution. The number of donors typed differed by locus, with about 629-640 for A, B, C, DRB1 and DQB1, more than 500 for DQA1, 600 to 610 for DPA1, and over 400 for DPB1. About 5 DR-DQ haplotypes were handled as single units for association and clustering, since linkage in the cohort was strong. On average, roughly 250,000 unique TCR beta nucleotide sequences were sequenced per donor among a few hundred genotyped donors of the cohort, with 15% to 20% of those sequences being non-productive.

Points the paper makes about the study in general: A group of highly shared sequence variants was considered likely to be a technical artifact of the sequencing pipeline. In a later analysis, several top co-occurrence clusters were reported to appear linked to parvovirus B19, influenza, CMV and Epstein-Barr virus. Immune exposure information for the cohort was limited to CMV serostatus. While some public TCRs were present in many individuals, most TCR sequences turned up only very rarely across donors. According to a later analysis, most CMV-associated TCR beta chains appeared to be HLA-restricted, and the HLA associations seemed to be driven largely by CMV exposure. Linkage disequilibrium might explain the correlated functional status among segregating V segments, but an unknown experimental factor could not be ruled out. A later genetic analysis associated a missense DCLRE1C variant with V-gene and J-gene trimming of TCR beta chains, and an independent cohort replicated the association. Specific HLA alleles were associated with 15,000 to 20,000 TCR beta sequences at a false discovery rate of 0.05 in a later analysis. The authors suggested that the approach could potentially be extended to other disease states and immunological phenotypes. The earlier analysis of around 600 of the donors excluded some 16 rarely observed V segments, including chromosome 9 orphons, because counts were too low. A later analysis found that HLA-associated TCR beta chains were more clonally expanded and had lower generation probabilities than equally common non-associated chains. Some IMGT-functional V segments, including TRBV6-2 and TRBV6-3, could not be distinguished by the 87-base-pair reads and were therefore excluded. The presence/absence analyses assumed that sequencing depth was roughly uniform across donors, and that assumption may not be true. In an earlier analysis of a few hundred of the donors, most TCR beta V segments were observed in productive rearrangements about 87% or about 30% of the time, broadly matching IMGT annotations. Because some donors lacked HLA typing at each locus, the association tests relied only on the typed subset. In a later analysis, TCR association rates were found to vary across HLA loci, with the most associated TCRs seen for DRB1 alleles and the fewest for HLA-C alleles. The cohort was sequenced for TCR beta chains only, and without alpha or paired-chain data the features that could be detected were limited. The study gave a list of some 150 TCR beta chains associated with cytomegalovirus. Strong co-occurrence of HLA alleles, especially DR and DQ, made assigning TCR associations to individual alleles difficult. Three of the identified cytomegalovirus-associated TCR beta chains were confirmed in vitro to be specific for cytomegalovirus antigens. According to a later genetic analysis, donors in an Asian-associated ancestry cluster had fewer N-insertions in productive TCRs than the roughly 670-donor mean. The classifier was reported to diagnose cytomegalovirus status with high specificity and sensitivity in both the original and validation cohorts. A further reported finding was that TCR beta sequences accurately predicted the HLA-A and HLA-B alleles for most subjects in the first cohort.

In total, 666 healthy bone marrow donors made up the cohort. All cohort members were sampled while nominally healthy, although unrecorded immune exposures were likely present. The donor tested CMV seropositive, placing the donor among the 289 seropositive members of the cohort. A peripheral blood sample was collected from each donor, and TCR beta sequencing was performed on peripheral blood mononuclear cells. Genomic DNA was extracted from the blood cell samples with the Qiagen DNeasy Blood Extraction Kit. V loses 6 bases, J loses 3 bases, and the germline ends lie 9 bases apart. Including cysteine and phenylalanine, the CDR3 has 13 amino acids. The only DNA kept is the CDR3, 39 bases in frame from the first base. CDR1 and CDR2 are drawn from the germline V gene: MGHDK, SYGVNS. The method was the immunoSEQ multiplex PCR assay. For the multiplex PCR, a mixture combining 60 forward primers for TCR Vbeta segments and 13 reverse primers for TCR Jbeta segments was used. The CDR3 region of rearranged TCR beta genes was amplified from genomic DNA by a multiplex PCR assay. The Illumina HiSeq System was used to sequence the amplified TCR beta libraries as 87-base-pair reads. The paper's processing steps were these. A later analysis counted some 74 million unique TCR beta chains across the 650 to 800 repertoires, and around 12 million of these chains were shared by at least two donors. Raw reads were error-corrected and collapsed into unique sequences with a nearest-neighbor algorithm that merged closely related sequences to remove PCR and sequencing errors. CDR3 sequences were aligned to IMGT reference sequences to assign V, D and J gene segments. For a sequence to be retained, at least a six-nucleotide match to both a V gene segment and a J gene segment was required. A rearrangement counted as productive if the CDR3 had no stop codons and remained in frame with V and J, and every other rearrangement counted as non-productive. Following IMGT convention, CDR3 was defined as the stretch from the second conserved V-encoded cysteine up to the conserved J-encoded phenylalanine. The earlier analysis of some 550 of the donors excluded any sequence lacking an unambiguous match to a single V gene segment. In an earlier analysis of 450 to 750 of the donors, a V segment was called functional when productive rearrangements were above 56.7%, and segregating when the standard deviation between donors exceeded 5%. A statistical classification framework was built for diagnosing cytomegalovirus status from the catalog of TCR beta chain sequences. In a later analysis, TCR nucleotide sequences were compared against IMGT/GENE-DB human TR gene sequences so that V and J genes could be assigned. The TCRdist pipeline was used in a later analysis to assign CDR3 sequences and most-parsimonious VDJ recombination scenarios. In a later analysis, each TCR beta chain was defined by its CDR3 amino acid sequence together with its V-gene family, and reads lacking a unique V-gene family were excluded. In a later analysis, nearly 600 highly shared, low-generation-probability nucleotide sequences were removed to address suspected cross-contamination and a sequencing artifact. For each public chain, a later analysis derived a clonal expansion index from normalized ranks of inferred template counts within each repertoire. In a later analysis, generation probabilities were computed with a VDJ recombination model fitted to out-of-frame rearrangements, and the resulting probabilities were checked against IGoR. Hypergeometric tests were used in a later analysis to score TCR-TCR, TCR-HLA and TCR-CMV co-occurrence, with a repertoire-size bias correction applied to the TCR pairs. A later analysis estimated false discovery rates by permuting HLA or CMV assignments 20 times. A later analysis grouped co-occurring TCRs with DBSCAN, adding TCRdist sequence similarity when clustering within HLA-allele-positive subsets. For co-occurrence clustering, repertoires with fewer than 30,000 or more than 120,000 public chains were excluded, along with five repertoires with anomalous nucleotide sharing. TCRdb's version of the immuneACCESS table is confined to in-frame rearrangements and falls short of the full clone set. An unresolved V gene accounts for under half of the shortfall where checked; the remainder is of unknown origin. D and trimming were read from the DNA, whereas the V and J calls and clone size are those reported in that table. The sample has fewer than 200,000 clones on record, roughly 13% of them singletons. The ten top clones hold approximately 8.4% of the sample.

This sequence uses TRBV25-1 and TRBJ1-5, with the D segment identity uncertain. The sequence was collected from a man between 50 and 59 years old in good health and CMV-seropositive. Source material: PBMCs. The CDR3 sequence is CASSNSHNQPQHF. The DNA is TGTGCCAGCAGCAACAGTCACAATCAGCCCCAGCATTTT.